This T cell receptor beta chain was retrieved from a study of T cells in Graves' hyperthyroidism and ophthalmopathy. The CDR3 extends over 19 amino acids. Germline assignment: CDR1 SNHLY and CDR2 FYNNEI. V was clipped by 2 bases and J by 1 base; unmatched bases: 14. Study outcomes and limitations: Ophthalmopathy, which appeared later, was predicted by the model a median roughly 6.5 months before onset.

RNA transcripts were the template for amplifying TCR beta CDR3 regions. First-round RT-PCR targeting the TCR CDR3 was performed with the HTBI primer set. TCRdb reprocessed the multiplex PCR reads via MiXCR and lists one record per CDR3 protein. The sample consists of about 420,000 distinct CDR3 sequences, 15% to 17% of them appearing once. This clonotype was picked up many times. The antigen is not known. Diagnosis of hyperthyroidism was new in patients aged 18 to 65, and its duration was under 2 months. From approximately 9.1 ml of fresh peripheral blood, PBMCs were isolated. V and J are TRBV2 and TRBJ2-5; TRBD2 matches 9 bases. The clonotype comes from a woman between 18 and 30 years old with Graves' hyperthyroidism. Material: blood. The CDR3 bases are TGTGCCAGCAGTGAAAAAGGCGGTAGCGGGGGACACCTCCAAGAGACCCAGTACTTC. It codes for CASSEKGGSGGHLQETQYF.